This T cell receptor beta chain appears in the sequencing data of a study of blood T cell repertoires in COVID-19. The table came from immunoSEQ multiplex PCR; TCRdb's copy has only in-frame clones and leaves some out. The sample has fewer than 500,000 clones, around 91% seen once; the top ten hold 1% to 1.3%. Participants' reported clinical history set cohort assignment. The CDR3 length is 14 residues. Trimming left V 3 bases short and J 2 bases short, with 11 bases between. Germline assignment: CDR1 SGHNT and CDR2 YENEEA. The J gene is TRBJ2-7, the V gene TRBV11-3; no clear D. The receptor comes from a man aged 25 to 45 who had recovered from COVID-19. Sequences were obtained from PBMCs or T cells enriched from blood (not recorded which). CDR3 amino acids: CASSFFKNAYEQYF. CDR3 DNA sequence: TGTGCCAGCAGCTTCTTTAAAAATGCCTACGAGCAGTACTTC.